These 30 T cell receptor beta chains originate from one sample sequenced in a study of shared T cell receptors in the human thymus. Assay: immunoSEQ multiplex PCR; the TCRdb copy retains only in-frame clones and omits some. The sample contains hundreds of thousands of clones, around 89% of which appear only once. The same sample was also studied in work on human thymus T cells.

Sequencing input: thymocytes. The receptor source for this set is a boy in the first two years of life with a congenital heart defect.

The J gene is TRBJ2-5, the V gene TRBV5-1, with 7 nucleotides matching TRBD2. The V gene's germline CDR1 is SGHRS and CDR2 YFSETQ. The CDR3 is 17 amino acids. The ends lost 0 bases at V and 1 base at J; junction bases unmatched: 9. This CDR3 reads CASSLGSGAPRQETQYF. In nucleotides, the CDR3 is TGCGCCAGCAGCTTGGGCAGCGGGGCCCCCCGCCAAGAGACCCAGTACTTC.

This chain connects TRBV5-4 to TRBJ1-2; TRBD1 might be the D (5 bases). The CDR3 runs 14 residues. Germline CDR1 reads SGHNT; CDR2 reads YYREEE (reference sequence). V lost 4 bases, J lost 5 bases, and 15 bases lay in between. The CDR3: CASSPGGGMYGYTF. Here the CDR3 DNA reads TGTGCCAGCAGCCCCGGCGGGGGAATGTATGGCTACACCTTC.

V and J are TRBV6-5 and TRBJ1-1; D perhaps matches TRBD1 (5 bases). V was clipped by 5 bases and J by 4 bases, with 17 bases between them. Germline CDR1 is MNHEY and CDR2 is SVGAGI. The CDR3 loop spans 15 amino acids. The CDR3 DNA is TGTGCCAGCAGTCCTACGCGCGGGGACCCCACTGAAGCTTTCTTT. Its translation: CASSPTRGDPTEAFF.

The V gene is TRBV5-1, the J gene TRBJ2-1; 13 bases match TRBD2. Germline V gives CDR1 SGHRS, CDR2 YFSETQ. The V and J ends lost 4 bases and 8 bases, in that order; junction bases with no gene match: 6. The CDR3 is 15 residues long. CDR3 protein: CASSPGLAGLDEQFF. For the CDR3, the DNA is TGCGCCAGCAGCCCGGGACTAGCGGGACTCGATGAGCAGTTCTTC.

In this sample, this clone turned up a few times. The chain couples TRBV5-6 to TRBJ2-1; 8 nucleotides align to TRBD1. Losses at the gene ends were 2 bases for V and 3 bases for J; bases not matched to a gene: 4. CDR3 size: 15 residues. CDR1 is SGHDT and CDR2 is YYEEEE in the germline V gene. CDR3 DNA sequence: TGTGCCAGCAGCTTTTTGGGACAGGTCTACAATGAGCAGTTCTTC. Amino acids: CASSFLGQVYNEQFF.

The V call is TRBV30, the J call TRBJ2-7; TRBD2 matches at 11 bases. This CDR3 region has 19 residues. J gave up 3 bases and V 5 bases, and 21 bases lay outside the gene matches. From germline, CDR1 is GTSNPN and CDR2 SVGIG (reference sequence). CDR3 residues: CAWVVLAGGPSQDIYEQYF. In DNA, the CDR3 is TGTGCCTGGGTAGTATTAGCGGGAGGGCCGTCTCAAGATATCTACGAGCAGTACTTC.

This clone was observed once. This chain joins TRBV25-1 and TRBJ2-1; a weak D match, TRBD1 (6 bases). The CDR3 is made up of 16 amino acids. Trimming cost V 7 bases and J 7 bases, with 23 bases left between them. Germline CDR1 is MGHDK and CDR2 is SYGVNS. The CDR3: CASIGDRDNPWNEQFF. Here the CDR3 DNA reads TGTGCCAGCATCGGAGACCGGGACAACCCCTGGAATGAGCAGTTCTTC.

The chain recombines TRBV19 with TRBJ2-7, with D tentatively TRBD2 (6 bases). Germline V lookup: CDR1 LNHDA, CDR2 SQIVND (reference sequence). The V and J ends lost 4 bases and 3 bases respectively, with 13 bases between them. The CDR3 is made up of 14 amino acids. The CDR3 loop is CASSSRDSNYEQYF. DNA of the CDR3: TGTGCCAGTAGTAGCCGGGACTCAAACTACGAGCAGTACTTC.

V and J are TRBV29-1 and TRBJ1-5; 7 bases are shared with TRBD1. The CDR3 extends over 14 amino acids. Per germline, CDR1 SQVTM and CDR2 ANQGSEA. Germline trimming cut 5 bases from V and 0 bases from J; bases unmatched to any gene: 4. CDR3 loop: CSVLTGYSNQPQHF. Written as DNA, the CDR3 is TGCAGCGTTTTGACAGGGTATAGCAATCAGCCCCAGCATTTT.

This chain uses TRBV7-7 with TRBJ1-2; TRBD1 matches at 7 bases. From germline, CDR1 is SSHAT and CDR2 FNYEAQ (reference sequence). V gave up 5 bases and J gave up 4 bases; unmatched junction bases: 7. This CDR3 is 14 amino acids long. The CDR3: CASSRLDRVYGYTF. The CDR3 region has the DNA TGTGCCAGCAGCCGACTCGACAGGGTCTATGGCTACACCTTC.

This clone has more than one count but fewer than ten. The V gene is TRBV4-3, the J gene TRBJ1-1; D gene uncertain. The CDR3 contains 17 residues. Germline values: CDR1 LGHNA, CDR2 YSLEER. The V end was cut by 3 bases, the J end by 3 bases, with 20 bases between. CDR3 DNA: TGCGCCAGCAGCCACTCTCCTCGCGGGGAGAAGGACACTGAAGCTTTCTTT. It encodes CASSHSPRGEKDTEAFF.

The rearrangement uses TRBV28 and TRBJ2-1, with D possibly matching TRBD2 (7 bases). Germline values: CDR1 MDHEN, CDR2 SYDVKM. This CDR3 comprises 15 residues. V was pared by 8 bases and J by 8 bases, with 22 bases between. Here the CDR3 DNA reads TGTGCCAGCTCCGGCGGGGGCCTGGCGTGCTATGAGCAGTTCTTC. This encodes CASSGGGLACYEQFF.

This chain uses TRBV14 with TRBJ1-1, with TRBD1 as a possible D gene (5 bases). The CDR3 runs to 13 residues. V dropped 4 bases and J dropped 0 bases, with 6 bases sitting between them. CDR1 is SGHDN and CDR2 is FVKESK in the germline V gene. CDR3: CASSRRVNTEAFF. The CDR3 DNA sequence: TGTGCCAGCAGCCGCAGGGTGAACACTGAAGCTTTCTTT.

This rearrangement joins TRBV30 to TRBJ2-1, with 12 bases matching TRBD2. The CDR3 spans 16 residues. Trimming cost V 5 bases and J 6 bases; bases outside gene matches: 11. The germline gives CDR1 GTSNPN, CDR2 SVGIG (reference sequence). The CDR3, as DNA: TGTGCCTGGCACACAGAGGGACTAGCGGGTATCAATGAGCAGTTCTTC. This translates into CAWHTEGLAGINEQFF.

The V call is TRBV6-4, the J call TRBJ2-7, with 8 bases aligning to TRBD2. The CDR3 length is 19 residues. Unmatched junction bases numbered 13, after V lost 0 bases and J lost 0 bases. Germline assignment: CDR1 MRHNA and CDR2 SNTAGT. The chain's CDR3 is CASSDSGSGIMGSSYEQYF. The CDR3 DNA reads as TGTGCCAGCAGTGACTCAGGTAGCGGGATTATGGGAAGCTCCTACGAGCAGTACTTC.

The chain links TRBV5-4 to TRBJ2-1; 14 bases agree with TRBD2. From germline, CDR1 is SGHNT and CDR2 YYREEE (reference sequence). The CDR3 covers 19 residues. V shed 0 bases and J 0 bases; nucleotides not matched to a gene: 5. The CDR3 is CASSLVVTSGRGSYNEQFF. The CDR3 bases are TGTGCCAGCAGCTTGGTGGTGACTAGCGGGAGGGGCTCCTACAATGAGCAGTTCTTC. Complete variable domain (other parts from reference TRBV5-4 and TRBJ2-1): ETGVTQSPTHLIKTRGQQVTLRCSSQSGHNTVSWYQQALGQGPQFIFQYYREEENGRGNFPPRFSGLQFPNYSSELNVNALELDDSALYLCASSLVVTSGRGSYNEQFFGPGTRLTVL.

The rearrangement links TRBV27 to TRBJ1-4; 7 nucleotides line up with TRBD1. CDR3 size: 17 residues. Losses at the gene ends were 6 bases for V and 0 bases for J; bases not matched to a gene: 10. Germline values: CDR1 MNHEY, CDR2 SMNVEV (reference sequence). The CDR3 sequence: CASSRDRDFATNEKLFF. The CDR3 DNA follows: TGTGCCAGCAGCCGGGACAGAGACTTTGCAACTAATGAAAAACTGTTTTTT.

As regards this clone: One end of the junction does not line up with germline, which may come from a read error. The chain links TRBV7-7 to TRBJ2-1, with TRBD2 matching 12 bases. The CDR3 extends over 16 amino acids. Germline V gives CDR1 SSHAT, CDR2 FNYEAQ (reference sequence). CDR3 amino acids: CASSPSTSGRKYEQFF. The DNA of the CDR3 is TGTGCTAGCAGCCCGAGCACTAGCGGGAGGAAGTATGAGCAGTTCTTC.

The V call is TRBV27, the J call TRBJ2-2; 7 bases map to TRBD1. The V segment lost 8 bases and the J segment 4 bases; nucleotides outside the gene matches: 13. The CDR3 has 16 amino acids. The germline CDR1 and CDR2 sequences are MNHEY and SMNVEV (reference sequence). The DNA of the CDR3 is TGTGCCAGCTGGGACAGAGAAAATTCCGGCACCGGGGAGCTGTTTTTT. This sequence encodes CASWDRENSGTGELFF.

The chain is built from TRBV5-1 and TRBJ2-1, with 10 nucleotides matching TRBD1. Trimming at V came to 4 bases and at J to 0 bases, leaving 19 bases not matched to a gene. Germline V lookup: CDR1 SGHRS, CDR2 YFSETQ. CDR3 length equals 21 residues. The CDR3 DNA is TGCGCCAGCAGCATTGACAGGGGGCCGGTCACTAGCGCTAGCTCCTACAATGAGCAGTTCTTC. Translation: CASSIDRGPVTSASSYNEQFF.

This chain links TRBV7-9 with TRBJ1-2; 9 bases map to TRBD1. V lost 6 bases and J lost 4; bases outside the gene matches: 3. The CDR3 is 13 amino acids. Per germline, CDR1 SEHNR and CDR2 FQNEAQ (reference sequence). In DNA form, the CDR3 reads TGTGCCAGCAGTCGGGACAGGGCCTATGGCTACACCTTC. This translates into CASSRDRAYGYTF.

For the CDR3, the DNA is TGTGCCAGCAGTCCGCCGGACTGGTCTTGGACCGGGGAGCTGTTTTTT. It yields the protein CASSPPDWSWTGELFF. The genes are TRBV27 and TRBJ2-2, with D maybe TRBD2 (5 bases). With 5 bases removed from V and 5 bases from J, the gap between germline ends came to 18 bases. Germline V gene sequence: CDR1 MNHEY, CDR2 SMNVEV (reference sequence). This CDR3 region has 16 residues.

V usage is TRBV5-1 and J usage is TRBJ1-1; D gene ambiguous. Germline CDR1 reads SGHRS; CDR2 reads YFSETQ. The CDR3 is made up of 16 amino acids. V shed 0 bases and J shed 0 bases, with 12 bases lying between them. CDR3 sequence: CASSLAGERMNTEAFF. DNA for the CDR3: TGCGCCAGCAGCTTGGCTGGGGAGAGGATGAACACTGAAGCTTTCTTT.

V is TRBV27 and J is TRBJ2-7; 13 bases line up with TRBD2. Trimming removed 2 bases from V and 2 bases from J; junction bases left unmatched: 21. This CDR3 spans 22 amino acids. CDR1 and CDR2 (germline): MNHEY, SMNVEV (reference sequence). CDR3 loop: CASSLGPTRLAGGAPLTYEQYF. The CDR3 coding sequence is TGTGCCAGCAGTTTAGGTCCAACTAGACTAGCGGGAGGCGCTCCCCTCACCTACGAGCAGTACTTC.

The chain has TRBV7-6 and TRBJ2-5, with TRBD1 matching 7 bases. Germline lookup yields CDR1 SGHVS and CDR2 FNYEAQ. The V gene end was trimmed by 5 bases and the J gene end by 6 bases; junction bases not matched to a gene: 6. This CDR3 region has 13 residues. CDR3 bases: TGTGCCAGCAGCGGCCGACAGGGAAAGACCCAGTACTTC. Translation: CASSGRQGKTQYF. Using reference TRBV7-6 and TRBJ2-5 for the parts outside the CDR3, the full variable domain is GAGVSQSPRYKVTKRGQDVALRCDPISGHVSLYWYRQALGQGPEFLTYFNYEAQQDKSGLPNDRFSAERPEGSISTLTIQRTEQRDSAMYRCASSGRQGKTQYFGPGTRLLVL.

V usage is TRBV7-2 and J usage is TRBJ1-4; possibly TRBD1 for D (5 bases). Looked up from germline, CDR1 is SGHTA and CDR2 is FQGNSA. CDR3 size: 15 residues. Trimming cost V 7 bases and J 4 bases, with 16 bases left between them. CDR3 DNA sequence: TGTGCCAGCACCCTTAAGGGGCGGGATAATGAAAAACTGTTTTTT. The encoded protein is CASTLKGRDNEKLFF.

V and J are TRBV30 and TRBJ2-1; TRBD2 agrees at 7 bases. Germline trimming cut 3 bases from V and 3 bases from J; bases unmatched to any gene: 14. The CDR3 covers 17 residues. From germline, CDR1 is GTSNPN and CDR2 SVGIG (reference sequence). For the CDR3, the DNA is TGTGCCTGGAGCGAAACGGTCTGGGCGGGAGTCTACAATGAGCAGTTCTTC. As protein: CAWSETVWAGVYNEQFF.

V is TRBV21-1 and J is TRBJ2-7; no check of the table's D call, TRBD1, against the DNA was made. TRBV21-1 is a pseudogene locus. The CDR3 is 14 amino acids. In nucleotides, the CDR3 is TGTGCCAGCAAGGGGACAGGTAGCTCCTACGAGCAGTACTTC. Its protein is CASKGTGSSYEQYF.

V and J are TRBV27 and TRBJ2-7; D gene unclear. CDR1 is MNHEY and CDR2 is SMNVEV in the germline V gene (reference sequence). This CDR3 is built from 13 residues. V lost 8 bases to trimming and J lost 3 bases, with 14 bases between them. CDR3 region: CASSGGPHYEQYF. CDR3 bases: TGTGCCAGCTCTGGCGGTCCCCACTACGAGCAGTACTTC.

A single count supports this clone. The rearrangement links TRBV28 to TRBJ2-4, with 10 bases aligning to TRBD1. Germline V gene sequence: CDR1 MDHEN, CDR2 SYDVKM. The CDR3 has 16 residues. Trimming removed 5 bases from V and 1 base from J; junction bases left unmatched: 5. The CDR3 is CASSHSTGGAKNIQYF. As DNA, the CDR3 is TGTGCCAGCAGTCACTCGACAGGGGGCGCCAAAAACATTCAGTACTTC.